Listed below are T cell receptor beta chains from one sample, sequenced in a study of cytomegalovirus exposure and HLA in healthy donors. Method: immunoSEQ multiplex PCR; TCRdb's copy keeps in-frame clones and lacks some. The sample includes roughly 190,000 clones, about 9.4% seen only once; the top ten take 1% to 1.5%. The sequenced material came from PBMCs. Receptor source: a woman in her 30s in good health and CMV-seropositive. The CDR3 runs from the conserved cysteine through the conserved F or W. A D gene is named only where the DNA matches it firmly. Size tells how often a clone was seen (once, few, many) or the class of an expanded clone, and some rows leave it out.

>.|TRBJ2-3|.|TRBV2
TGTGCCAGCAGTGAGCCCCAGGAGAGGCAGGGGCAGTCAGATACGCAGTATTTT
CASSEPQERQGQSDTQYF
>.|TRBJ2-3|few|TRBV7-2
TGTGCCAGCAGCCCTAGACAGTCGGGAGATACGCAGTATTTT
CASSPRQSGDTQYF
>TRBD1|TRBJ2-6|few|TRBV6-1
TGTGCCAGCAGGCCACAGGGGTCTGGGGCCAACGTCCTGACTTTC
CASRPQGSGANVLTF
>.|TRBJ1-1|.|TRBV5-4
TGTGCCAGCAGCTTAACAATGAACACTGAAGCTTTCTTT
CASSLTMNTEAFF
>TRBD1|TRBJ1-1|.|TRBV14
TGTGCCAGCAGCCAGGCAACAGGGGGGACTGAAGCTTTCTTT
CASSQATGGTEAFF
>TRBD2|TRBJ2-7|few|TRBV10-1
TGCGCCAGCAGTGAGTCGGGACTAGCGGGAATGGCCACTCCTAACGAGCAGTACTTC
CASSESGLAGMATPNEQYF
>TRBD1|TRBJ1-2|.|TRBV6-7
TGTGCCAGCAGGACAATGACAGGGTCCTATGGCTACACCTTC
CASRTMTGSYGYTF
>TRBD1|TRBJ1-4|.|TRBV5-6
TGTGCCAGCAGCTTCGGGACAGGGGAGGAAAAACTGTTTTTT
CASSFGTGEEKLFF
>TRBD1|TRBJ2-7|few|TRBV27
TGTGCCAGCAGCGCAACCGGGACAGGTACCTACGAGCAGTACTTC
CASSATGTGTYEQYF
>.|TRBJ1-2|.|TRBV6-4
TGTGCCAGCAGTCCCGGACAGACTAACTATGGCTACACCTTC
CASSPGQTNYGYTF
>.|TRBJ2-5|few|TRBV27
TGTGCCAGCAGTCCCTGGAGGCCGGGGGAGACCCAGTACTTC
CASSPWRPGETQYF
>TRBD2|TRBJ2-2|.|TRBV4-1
TGCGCCAGCAGCCAGGAGATTAGCGGGAGAGGCACCGGGGAGCTGTTTTTT
CASSQEISGRGTGELFF
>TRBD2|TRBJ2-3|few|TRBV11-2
TGTGCCAGCAGCATGTTTAGGACTAGCGGGAGTCCAGATACGCAGTATTTT
CASSMFRTSGSPDTQYF
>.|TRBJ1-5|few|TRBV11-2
TGTGCCAGCAGCACCCTAAATCAGCCCCAGCATTTT
CASSTLNQPQHF
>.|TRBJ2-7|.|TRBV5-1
TGCGCCAGCAGCTTGGACGCCTCGAGCTCCTACGAGCAGTACTTC
CASSLDASSSYEQYF
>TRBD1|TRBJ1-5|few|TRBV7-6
TGTGCCAGCAGCTCGTGGACAGGACTAAATCAGCCCCAGCATTTT
CASSSWTGLNQPQHF
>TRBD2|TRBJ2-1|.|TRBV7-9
TGTGCCAGCAGCCCCCCGGGGGGCGGGAGGGGGTTTAAGCAGTTCTTC
CASSPPGGGRGFKQFF
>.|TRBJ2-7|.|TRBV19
TGTGCCAGTAGTATCGCCAGTTCATCCCACTACGAGCAGTACTTC
CASSIASSSHYEQYF
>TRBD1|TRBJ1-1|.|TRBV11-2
TGTGCCAGCAGCCTAGCGGCGGGACAGGGTTCGATGGCTTTCTTT
CASSLAAGQGSMAFF
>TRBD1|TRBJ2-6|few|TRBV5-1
TGCGCCAGCAGCCTCAAGACAGGGGGCGCGGGAGGGGCCAACGTCCTGACTTTC
CASSLKTGGAGGANVLTF
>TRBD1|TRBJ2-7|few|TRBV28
TGTGCCAGCAGTTCGGGACAGTCATACGAGCAGTACTTC
CASSSGQSYEQYF
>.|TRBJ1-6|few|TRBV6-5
TGTGCCAGCGCTAAAAATAATTCACCCCTCCACTTT
CASAKNNSPLHF
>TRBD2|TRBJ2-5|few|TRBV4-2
TGTGCCAGCAGCCAAGTCCCCGCGGGTCGGGGGGTTGGCCAGTACTTC
CASSQVPAGRGVGQYF
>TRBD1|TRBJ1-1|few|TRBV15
TGTGCCACCAGCAGACCCGACAGGGTTGTGGACCTTGGAGCTTTCTTT
CATSRPDRVVDLGAFF
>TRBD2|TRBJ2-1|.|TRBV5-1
TGCGCCAGCAGCTTGGGGTGGACTAGCGGGAGCGATGAGCAGTTCTTC
CASSLGWTSGSDEQFF
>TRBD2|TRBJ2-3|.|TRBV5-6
TGTGCCAGCAGCCGACTAGCGGGAGCCGGAGGAGATACGCAGTATTTT
CASSRLAGAGGDTQYF
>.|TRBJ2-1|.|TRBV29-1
TGCAGCCTGAGGGGAGGTAGCCTCAATGAGCAGTTCTTC
CSLRGGSLNEQFF
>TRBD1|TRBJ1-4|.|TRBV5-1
TGCGCCAGCAGCGTTGGGACAGGGAATGAAAAACTGTTTTTT
CASSVGTGNEKLFF
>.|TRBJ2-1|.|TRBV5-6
TGTGCCAGCAGCTTGGGGGGCGGGACGGGGTATGATGAGCAGTTCTTC
CASSLGGGTGYDEQFF
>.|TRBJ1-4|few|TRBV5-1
TGCGCCAGCAGCGATAAGGGGATGACTAATGAAAAACTGTTTTTT
CASSDKGMTNEKLFF
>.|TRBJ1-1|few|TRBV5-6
TGTGCCAGCAGCTTGGCAGGGAAGGCCGCTGAAGCTTTCTTT
CASSLAGKAAEAFF
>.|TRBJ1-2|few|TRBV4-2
TGTGCCAGCAGCCAAGGACGGGGGATCGCTAACTATGGCTACACCTTC
CASSQGRGIANYGYTF